This T cell receptor (beta chain) stems from a study of T cell repertoires in cytomegalovirus infection. Overall study findings and caveats: The study identified carriers of CMV plus the relevant HLA from cumulative public TCR beta family frequency. CMV-specific TCR beta clonotypes restricted by HLA-C were the ones dominating the ex vivo response.

V was cut by 5 bases and J by 2 bases, with 9 bases left in between. Germline values: CDR1 LNHDA, CDR2 SQIVND (reference sequence). The CDR3 is 13 residues long. TCRdb re-derived calls from the reads in MiXCR, one entry per CDR3 protein. This sample carries roughly 200,000 distinct CDR3 sequences, approximately 9.7% of them seen once, and the ten largest clones take approximately 4.2%. This clonotype has a handful of counts. Its antigen is still unknown. The sequenced material came from PBMCs. This chain joins TRBV19 and TRBJ1-2; D is uncertain. The source of this sequence is a human donor in good health (CMV status not recorded). Some clones in this sample may be carry-over from other donors' samples. CDR3 sequence reads: CASSADGNYGYTF. Here the CDR3 DNA reads TGTGCCAGTAGTGCAGACGGGAACTATGGCTACACCTTC. Full variable domain (outside the CDR3, taken from reference TRBV19 and TRBJ1-2): DGGITQSPKYLFRKEGQNVTLSCEQNLNHDAMYWYRQDPGQGLRLIYYSQIVNDFQKGDIAEGYSVSREKKESFPLTVTSAQKNPTAFYLCASSADGNYGYTFGSGTRLTVV.